Reported below is one T cell receptor (beta chain). The antigen this receptor binds is unknown. No much larger clone is present one base from it, and per-base qualities are unavailable. This sample was taken from a study of shared clonotypes between healthy human individuals (dated by TCRdb to the early 2020s). In the study overall: The cohort comprised a couple of women and three men aged 18 to 49 years. Per donor, three plates each were used for CD4 naive and CD4 memory, two for CD8 naive, and one for CD8 memory. Per donor, leukapheresis produced somewhere between about 0.85 and 8.9 billion PBMCs. Blood TCR repertoires of about five healthy adults were deeply sequenced to estimate repertoire size and the extent of clonotype sharing between individuals. Libraries were prepared and TCR repertoires were sequenced by different laboratories using diverse techniques, in order to increase sequencing depth and limit assay-specific biases.

Using the deep immunoSEQ assay, multiplex PCR amplified TCR CDR3 regions from genomic DNA. Extracted genomic DNA from each cell subset was distributed evenly across all wells of several immunoSEQ 96-well plates, and each plate was treated as a replicate. For sorted subsets, around 0.2 ug of genomic DNA, equivalent to 25,000 to 35,000 T cell genomes, went into each replicate PCR. The purified libraries were quantified using a Qubit 3.0 fluorometer, sized with a Bioanalyzer 2100, and then quantified again using the KAPA Library Quantification kit. Every immunoSEQ 96-well plate was sequenced on a separate single-read 150-cycle Illumina NextSeq 550 flow cell. As for the authors' bioinformatics: Because the immunoSEQ output included only junctional sequences and no quality scores, the filtering could not be the same as the filtering used for full-length reads. Sequences were annotated with PyIR, a Python wrapper for IgBLAST v1.9, and V/J genes and CDR3 were assigned using IMGT germline references. Any read was removed if the V/J assignment was weak (E-value above 1e-6), the CDR3 was missing, or the read contained stop codons, out-of-frame junctions, or ambiguous translated residues. V3J clonotypes were defined as sequences sharing the same inferred V gene, J gene, and CDR3 amino acid sequence. The percentage overlap between two repertoires was calculated by dividing the number of shared unique clonotypes by the size of the smaller repertoire. RTK rarefaction, the Chao1 estimator, and Recon v2.1 estimates of unobserved clonotypes were used to assess repertoire richness. Generation probabilities were computed with OLGA for all TCRbeta clonotypes obtained by the gDNA method from a few donors. This is the immuneACCESS table as TCRdb keeps it, with only in-frame sequences that have V and J called. A part of the clones is gone; compared with another copy, unresolved V genes explain less than half, and the rest is unexplained. The V and J calls and clone size come from that table; D and trimming were worked out from the DNA. For this sample the table gives 2 million to 3 million clones, of which 93% were detected only once. 0.36% of the sample comes from the top ten.

The CDR3 holds 17 amino acids from the cysteine to the phenylalanine. CDR3 DNA is the only sequence kept; it has 51 bases, read in frame from the first base. CDR1 and CDR2 were assigned from the germline V gene (reference sequence) as GTSNPN and SVGIG. Trimming takes 1 base off V and 3 bases off J; junction bases not matched to a gene: 6. Healthy HIV-negative adults with no recently reported acute infections or vaccinations were included as donors. Only Caucasian adults living in Nashville, Tennessee, USA were represented among the donors. CD4+ T cells were enriched by magnetic negative selection, after which naive cells were positively selected on CD45RA and the negative fraction was taken as the memory subset. Blood was collected by leukapheresis, and PBMCs were isolated by Ficoll-Histopaque density gradient centrifugation and then cryopreserved in liquid nitrogen vapor phase. Purity and quantity of every magnetically sorted T cell population were checked by analytical flow cytometry. Genomic DNA was isolated from every sorted fraction and measured by UV absorbance on a Nanodrop 2000c.

Beyond this particular receptor, the publication reports: Pairwise subsampling led to the expectation that sequencing depth would affect the degree of clonotype sharing among donors. Because the study included a small number of donors, the genetic and exposure-history diversity represented was limited. Naive subsets generally had larger estimated clonotype richness than memory subsets. Sampling was limited to blood, and TCR repertoires in tissue likely differ from TCR repertoires in blood. About 4.5% of naive CD4, 3% to 4% of naive CD8, approximately 2.2% of memory CD4, and approximately 0.4% of memory CD8 clonotypes were shared across several donors. Higher generation probabilities were observed for clonotypes shared by all four sorted-subset donors than for non-shared clonotypes. Incomplete sequencing was indicated by rarefaction of sorted-subset datasets, despite the large sequencing depth.

The sequence derives from a man aged 18 to 29 in good health. Some clones in this sample may be carry-over from other donors' samples. The sequence links TRBV30 to TRBJ2-2, with 12 junctional bases fitting TRBD2. Source material: naive CD4+ T cells from PBMCs. Per the publication, the cell subset or site label means: CD45RA+ positively selected. The DNA reads TGTGCCTGGAGTGATCCCCTAGCGGGAGGGTACACCGGGGAGCTGTTTTTT. It specifies CAWSDPLAGGYTGELFF. Beyond the CDR3, the reference TRBV30 and TRBJ2-2 genes provide the residues; the full variable domain reads: SQTIHQWPATLVQPVGSPLSLECTVEGTSNPNLYWYRQAAGRGLQLLFYSVGIGQISSEVPQNLSASRPQDRQFILSSKKLLLSDSGFYLCAWSDPLAGGYTGELFFGEGSRLTVL.